This T cell receptor beta chain was profiled in a study of blood T cell repertoires in COVID-19. Whole-study context: COVID-19 samples collected from the United States, Italy and Spain covered acute and convalescent phases. Sources were T cells, B-cell-depleted T cells, or PBMCs; the material itself was cDNA or gDNA.

Germline V gene lookup returns CDR1 SGHRS and CDR2 YFSETQ. Trimming took 3 bases from V and 2 from J; bases not matched to a gene: 5. This CDR3 has 15 residues. This clone was counted between two and nine times. Authors' methods: Amplification from reference gene primers served as the basis for estimated nucleated cell counts. TCRdb keeps only in-frame clones here, not all; method: immunoSEQ multiplex PCR. V and J calls and clone size come straight from that table; D and trimming were deduced from the DNA. The sample lists 130,000 or so clones; 70% to 80% were seen once. The V and J genes are TRBV5-1 and TRBJ2-5; TRBD1 matches 9 bases. The sequence came from a human donor in a cohort sampled during active COVID-19. The material sequenced was peripheral blood. The CDR3 DNA follows: TGCGCCAGCAGCTCAACCGGGACAGGGCAAGAGACCCAGTACTTC. It yields the protein CASSSTGTGQETQYF.